This TCR beta chain was sequenced in a study of Ad26.COV2.S vaccination and SARS-CoV-2 variants. Described treatment: around 19 received Ad26.COV2.S at low or high dose, single or two shots; about 5 received placebo; per-sample allocation not given. All samples were drawn on day 63, counting from the first vaccine or placebo injection. Expression of Wuhan-strain SARS-CoV-2 spike came from the Ad26 vector that formed the vaccine. V lost 4 bases and J lost 8; bases outside the gene matches: 8. The germline CDR1 and CDR2 sequences are SGHRS and YFSETQ. CDR3 length equals 14 residues. The data were produced by immunoSEQ multiplex PCR, yet TCRdb's version contains in-frame clones alone and is incomplete. Among approximately 480,000 clones listed, roughly nine tenths were seen once. Remarks on this clone: Its antigen is not known.

Study-wide points: Assessments of TCR breadth and depth may have underestimated the total T cell responses.

The TCR was taken from a person aged 18 to 65 who received the Ad26.COV2.S COVID-19 vaccine or a placebo. Source: peripheral blood, taken in a trial of Ad26.COV2.S vaccine versus placebo. The chain has TRBV5-1 and TRBJ1-4; 7 bases match TRBD1. In DNA, the CDR3 is TGCGCCAGCAGCGGGGGACAGCCCTTGGAAAAACTGTTTTTT. The encoded protein is CASSGGQPLEKLFF.